This TCR beta chain was sequenced in a study of regulatory dendritic cells for organ transplantation. Study background: Regulatory dendritic cells came from monocytes given vitamin D3 and IL-10. General study findings and limits: Between individuals, the alloreactive memory CD8+ T cell pool differed considerably.

Germline V gene data show CDR1 as LGHNA and CDR2 as YNFKEQ. The CDR3 runs to 16 residues. V lost 3 bases to trimming and J lost 8 bases, with 19 bases between them. TCRdb keeps only in-frame clones here, not all; method: immunoSEQ multiplex PCR. This table holds some 18,000 clones, less than 85% found once. For this clone: Its specificity is unknown.

Sorted T cells were CFSE-labeled and cultured approximately five days with allogeneic regulatory or mature dendritic cells at 1:10. Sequences were obtained from memory CD4+ T cells from blood cultured with regulatory dendritic cells. Subset here: CD45RO+ memory T cells. The chain combines TRBV4-2 with TRBJ1-4; perhaps TRBD1 as D (6 bases). The sequence came from a human donor in good health. CDR3 in DNA: TGTGCCAGCAGCCATTTGGGAGGGGGAGATCGGGAAAAACTGTTTTTT. It is translated as CASSHLGGGDREKLFF.